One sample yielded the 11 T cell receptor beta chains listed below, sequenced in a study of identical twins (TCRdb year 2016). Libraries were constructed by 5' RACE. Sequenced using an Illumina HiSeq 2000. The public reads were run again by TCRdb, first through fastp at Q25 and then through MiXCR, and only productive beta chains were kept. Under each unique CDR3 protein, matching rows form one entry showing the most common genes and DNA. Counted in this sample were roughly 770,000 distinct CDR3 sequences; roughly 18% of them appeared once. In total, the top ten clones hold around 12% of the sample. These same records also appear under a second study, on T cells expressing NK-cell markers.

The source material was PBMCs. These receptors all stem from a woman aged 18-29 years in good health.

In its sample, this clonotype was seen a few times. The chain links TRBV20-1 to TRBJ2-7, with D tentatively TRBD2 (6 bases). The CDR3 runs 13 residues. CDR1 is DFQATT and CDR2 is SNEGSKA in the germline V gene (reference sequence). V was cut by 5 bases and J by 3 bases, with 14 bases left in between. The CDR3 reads CSAQRATDYEQYF. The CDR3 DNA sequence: TGCAGTGCTCAGCGGGCTACGGACTACGAGCAGTACTTC.

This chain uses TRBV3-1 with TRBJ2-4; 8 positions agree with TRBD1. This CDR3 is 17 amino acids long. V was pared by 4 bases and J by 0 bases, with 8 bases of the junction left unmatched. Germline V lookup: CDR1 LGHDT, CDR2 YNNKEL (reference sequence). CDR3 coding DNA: TGTGCCAGCAGCCCTGGCAGGGGGCTCTTAGCCAAAAACATTCAGTACTTC. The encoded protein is CASSPGRGLLAKNIQYF.

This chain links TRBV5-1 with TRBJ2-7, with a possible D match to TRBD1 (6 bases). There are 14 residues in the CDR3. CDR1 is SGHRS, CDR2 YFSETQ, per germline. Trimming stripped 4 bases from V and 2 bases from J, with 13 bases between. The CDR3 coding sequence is TGCGCCAGCAGCCTCCGGGACACCCCCTACGAGCAGTACTTC. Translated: CASSLRDTPYEQYF.

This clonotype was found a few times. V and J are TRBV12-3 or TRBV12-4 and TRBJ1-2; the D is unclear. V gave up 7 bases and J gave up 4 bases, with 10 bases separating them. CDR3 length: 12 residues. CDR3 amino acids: CASTSPGYGYTF. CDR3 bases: TGTGCCAGCACCTCTCCTGGCTATGGCTACACCTTC.

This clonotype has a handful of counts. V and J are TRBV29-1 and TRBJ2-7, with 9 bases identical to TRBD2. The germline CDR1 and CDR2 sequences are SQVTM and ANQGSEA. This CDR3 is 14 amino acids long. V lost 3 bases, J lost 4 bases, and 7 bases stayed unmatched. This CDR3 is CSVEISGSGYEQYF. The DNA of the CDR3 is TGCAGCGTTGAGATTAGCGGGAGTGGTTACGAGCAGTACTTC.

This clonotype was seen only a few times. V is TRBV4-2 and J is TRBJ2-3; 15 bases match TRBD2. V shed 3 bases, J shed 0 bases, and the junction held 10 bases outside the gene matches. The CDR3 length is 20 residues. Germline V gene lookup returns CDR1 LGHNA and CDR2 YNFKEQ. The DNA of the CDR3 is TGTGCCAGCAGCCAGTCACCGGGACTAGCGGGGGGACGGAGCACAGATACGCAGTATTTT. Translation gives CASSQSPGLAGGRSTDTQYF.

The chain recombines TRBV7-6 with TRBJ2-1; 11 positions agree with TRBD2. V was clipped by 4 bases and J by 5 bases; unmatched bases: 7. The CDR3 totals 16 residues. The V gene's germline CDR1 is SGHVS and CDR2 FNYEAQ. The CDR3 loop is CASSSYGTSGNNEQFF. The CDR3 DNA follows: TGTGCCAGCAGCTCCTACGGGACTAGCGGAAACAATGAGCAGTTCTTC.

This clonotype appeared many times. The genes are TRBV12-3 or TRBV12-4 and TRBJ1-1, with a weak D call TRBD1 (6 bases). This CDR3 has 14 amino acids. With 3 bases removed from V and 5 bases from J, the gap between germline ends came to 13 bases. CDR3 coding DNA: TGTGCCAGCAGTTTTTGGGGGGCACGGACTGAAGCTTTCTTT. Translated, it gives CASSFWGARTEAFF.

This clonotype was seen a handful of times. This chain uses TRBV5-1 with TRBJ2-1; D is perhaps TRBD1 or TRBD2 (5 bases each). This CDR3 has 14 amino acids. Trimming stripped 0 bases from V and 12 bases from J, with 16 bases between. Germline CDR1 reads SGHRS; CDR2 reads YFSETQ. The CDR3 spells CASSLVREGVSQFF. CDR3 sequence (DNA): TGCGCCAGCAGCTTGGTTCGGGAAGGGGTATCGCAGTTCTTC.

This CDR3 reads CASSLAREDGYTF. CDR3 DNA sequence: TGTGCCAGCAGCTTAGCAAGGGAAGATGGCTACACCTTC. The chain joins TRBV7-2 to TRBJ1-2; no clear D gene. The V gene's germline CDR1 is SGHTA and CDR2 FQGNSA. The CDR3 has 13 amino acids. V lost 0 bases and J 6 bases, leaving 8 bases between the germline ends.

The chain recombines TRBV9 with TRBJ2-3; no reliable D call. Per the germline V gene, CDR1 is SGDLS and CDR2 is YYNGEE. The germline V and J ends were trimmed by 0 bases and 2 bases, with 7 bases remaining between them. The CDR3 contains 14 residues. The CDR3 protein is CASSVDGFTDTQYF. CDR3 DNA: TGTGCCAGCAGCGTAGACGGGTTCACAGATACGCAGTATTTT.